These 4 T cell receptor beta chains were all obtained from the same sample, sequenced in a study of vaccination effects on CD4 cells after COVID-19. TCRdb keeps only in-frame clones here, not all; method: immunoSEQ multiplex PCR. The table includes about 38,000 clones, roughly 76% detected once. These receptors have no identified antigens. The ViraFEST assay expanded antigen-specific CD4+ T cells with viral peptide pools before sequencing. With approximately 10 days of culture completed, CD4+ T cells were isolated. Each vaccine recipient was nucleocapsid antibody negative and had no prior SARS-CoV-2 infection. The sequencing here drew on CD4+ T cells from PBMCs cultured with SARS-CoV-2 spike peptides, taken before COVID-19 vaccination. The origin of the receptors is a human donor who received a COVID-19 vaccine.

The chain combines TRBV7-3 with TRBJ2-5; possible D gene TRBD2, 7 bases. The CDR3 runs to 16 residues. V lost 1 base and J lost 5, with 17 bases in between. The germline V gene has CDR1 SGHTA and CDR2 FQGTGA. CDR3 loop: CASSLNSGGGLETQYF. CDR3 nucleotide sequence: TGTGCCAGCAGCTTAAATTCGGGGGGCGGTCTGGAGACCCAGTACTTC.

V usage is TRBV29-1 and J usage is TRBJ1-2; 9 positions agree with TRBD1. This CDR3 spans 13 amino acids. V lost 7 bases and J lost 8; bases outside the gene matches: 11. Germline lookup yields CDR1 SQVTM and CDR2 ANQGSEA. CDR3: CSAKLQGAGGYTF. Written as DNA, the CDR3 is TGCAGCGCCAAGCTACAGGGGGCGGGCGGCTACACCTTC.

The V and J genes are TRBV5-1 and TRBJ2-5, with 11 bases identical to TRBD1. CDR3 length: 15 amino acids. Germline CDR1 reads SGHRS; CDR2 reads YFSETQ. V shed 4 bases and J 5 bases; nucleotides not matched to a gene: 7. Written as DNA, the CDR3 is TGCGCCAGCAGCGGGCGGACAGGGGGCCGTGAGACCCAGTACTTC. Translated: CASSGRTGGRETQYF.

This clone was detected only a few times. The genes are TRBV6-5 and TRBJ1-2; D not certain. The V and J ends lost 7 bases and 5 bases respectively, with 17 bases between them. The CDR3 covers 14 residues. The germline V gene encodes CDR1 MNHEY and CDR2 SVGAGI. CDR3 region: CASTPRPAVYGYTF. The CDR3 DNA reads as TGTGCCAGCACCCCAAGGCCGGCCGTATATGGCTACACCTTC.